This TCR beta chain was sequenced for a study of identical twins. Germline assignment: CDR1 SGHRS and CDR2 YFSETQ. The junction had 10 bases not matched to a gene; V was cut back by 0 bases and J by 3 bases. This CDR3 contains 17 residues. Via MiXCR, TCRdb re-called the 5' RACE reads, giving one row per CDR3 protein. The sample carries approximately 280,000 distinct CDR3 sequences, 8% to 9% recorded once. Details on this clonotype: The antigen is unknown.

Whole-study findings and limits: Model-predicted out-of-frame TCR alpha sharing fell below observed values in monozygotic twins.

This sample was shared with a second study, whose subject was yellow fever vaccine responses in identical twins.

The rearrangement joins TRBV5-1 to TRBJ2-3, with 7 positions matching TRBD2. The sample was memory (CD45RO+) T cells sorted from blood. The receptor was derived from a woman aged 18 to 35 in good health. DNA for the CDR3: TGCGCCAGCAGCTTGGCCGTCTTGCGGGAGCTTACAGATACGCAGTATTTT. This gives the protein CASSLAVLRELTDTQYF.